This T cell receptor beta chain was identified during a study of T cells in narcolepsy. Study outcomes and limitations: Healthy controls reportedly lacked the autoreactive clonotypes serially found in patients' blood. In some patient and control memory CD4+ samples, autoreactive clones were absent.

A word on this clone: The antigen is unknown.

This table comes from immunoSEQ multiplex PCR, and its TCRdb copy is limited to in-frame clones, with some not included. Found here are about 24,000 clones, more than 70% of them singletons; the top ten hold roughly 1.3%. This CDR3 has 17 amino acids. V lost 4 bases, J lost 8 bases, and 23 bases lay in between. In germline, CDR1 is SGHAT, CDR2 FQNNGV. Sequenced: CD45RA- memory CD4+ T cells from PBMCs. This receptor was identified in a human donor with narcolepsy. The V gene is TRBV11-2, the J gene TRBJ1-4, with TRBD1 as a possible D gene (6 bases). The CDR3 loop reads CASSSPGGDKRGEKLFF. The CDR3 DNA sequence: TGTGCCAGCAGCTCCCCGGGGGGGGACAAACGCGGGGAAAAACTGTTTTTT.